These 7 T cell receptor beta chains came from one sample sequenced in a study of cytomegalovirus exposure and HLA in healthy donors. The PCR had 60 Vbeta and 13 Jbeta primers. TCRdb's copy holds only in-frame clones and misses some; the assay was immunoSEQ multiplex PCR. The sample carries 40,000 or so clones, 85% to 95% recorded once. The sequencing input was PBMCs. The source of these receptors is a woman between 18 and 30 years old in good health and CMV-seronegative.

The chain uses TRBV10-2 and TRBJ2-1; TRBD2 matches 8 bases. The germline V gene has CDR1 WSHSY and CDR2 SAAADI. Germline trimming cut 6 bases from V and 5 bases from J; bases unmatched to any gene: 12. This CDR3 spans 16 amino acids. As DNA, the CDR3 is TGCGCCAGCAGCTCTAGCGGGTATAGTGGGGACAATGAGCAGTTCTTC. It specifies CASSSSGYSGDNEQFF.

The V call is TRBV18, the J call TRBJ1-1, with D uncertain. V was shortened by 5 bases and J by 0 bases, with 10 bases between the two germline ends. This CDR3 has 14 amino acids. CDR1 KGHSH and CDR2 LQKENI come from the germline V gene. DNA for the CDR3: TGTGCCAGCTCATCACGTGGCCTGAACACTGAAGCTTTCTTT. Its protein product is CASSSRGLNTEAFF.

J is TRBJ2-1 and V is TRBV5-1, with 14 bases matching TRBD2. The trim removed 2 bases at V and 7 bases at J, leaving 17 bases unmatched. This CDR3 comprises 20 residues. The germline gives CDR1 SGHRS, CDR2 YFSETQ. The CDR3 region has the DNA TGCGCCAGCAGCTTTGGGAGGGTTTCGACTAGCGGGAGGGCCCTGAATGAGCAGTTCTTC. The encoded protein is CASSFGRVSTSGRALNEQFF.

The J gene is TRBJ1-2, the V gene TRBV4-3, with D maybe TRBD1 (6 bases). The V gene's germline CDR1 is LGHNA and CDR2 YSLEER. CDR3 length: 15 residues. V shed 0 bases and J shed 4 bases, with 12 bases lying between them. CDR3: CASSQEARGTYGYTF. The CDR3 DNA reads TGCGCCAGCAGCCAAGAGGCCAGGGGCACCTATGGCTACACCTTC.

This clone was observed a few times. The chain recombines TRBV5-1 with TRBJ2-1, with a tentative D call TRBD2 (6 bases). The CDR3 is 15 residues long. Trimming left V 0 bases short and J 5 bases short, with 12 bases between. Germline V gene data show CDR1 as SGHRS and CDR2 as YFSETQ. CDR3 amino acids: CASSLGLGFDNEQFF. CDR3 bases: TGCGCCAGCAGCTTGGGACTAGGTTTTGACAATGAGCAGTTCTTC. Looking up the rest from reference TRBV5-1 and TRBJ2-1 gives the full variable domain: KAGVTQTPRYLIKTRGQQVTLSCSPISGHRSVSWYQQTPGQGLQFLFEYFSETQRNKGNFPGRFSGRQFSNSRSEMNVSTLELGDSALYLCASSLGLGFDNEQFFGPGTRLTVL.

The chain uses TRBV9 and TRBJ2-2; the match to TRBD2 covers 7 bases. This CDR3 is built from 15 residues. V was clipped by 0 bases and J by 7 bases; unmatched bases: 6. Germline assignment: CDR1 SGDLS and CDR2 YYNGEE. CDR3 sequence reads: CASSVAASGGGELFF. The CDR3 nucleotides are TGTGCCAGCAGCGTAGCGGCTAGCGGTGGCGGGGAGCTGTTTTTT.

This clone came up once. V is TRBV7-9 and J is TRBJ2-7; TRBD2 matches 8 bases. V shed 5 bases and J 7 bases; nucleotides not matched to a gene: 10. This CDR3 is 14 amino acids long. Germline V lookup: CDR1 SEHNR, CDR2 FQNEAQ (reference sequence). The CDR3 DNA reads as TGTGCCAGCAGCCATAGTACGGGCGGGAGGGAGCAGTACTTC. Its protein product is CASSHSTGGREQYF.